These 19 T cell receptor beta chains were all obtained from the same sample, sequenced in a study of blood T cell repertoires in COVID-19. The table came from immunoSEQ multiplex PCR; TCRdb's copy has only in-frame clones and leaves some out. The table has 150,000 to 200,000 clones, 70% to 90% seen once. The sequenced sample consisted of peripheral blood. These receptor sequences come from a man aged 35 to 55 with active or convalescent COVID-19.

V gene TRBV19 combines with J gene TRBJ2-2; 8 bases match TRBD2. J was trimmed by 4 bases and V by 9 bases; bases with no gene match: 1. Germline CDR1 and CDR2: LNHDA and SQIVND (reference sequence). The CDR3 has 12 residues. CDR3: CASGGATGELFF. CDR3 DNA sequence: TGTGCCAGCGGGGGGGCCACCGGGGAGCTGTTTTTT. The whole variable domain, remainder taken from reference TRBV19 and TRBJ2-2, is DGGITQSPKYLFRKEGQNVTLSCEQNLNHDAMYWYRQDPGQGLRLIYYSQIVNDFQKGDIAEGYSVSREKKESFPLTVTSAQKNPTAFYLCASGGATGELFFGEGSRLTVL.

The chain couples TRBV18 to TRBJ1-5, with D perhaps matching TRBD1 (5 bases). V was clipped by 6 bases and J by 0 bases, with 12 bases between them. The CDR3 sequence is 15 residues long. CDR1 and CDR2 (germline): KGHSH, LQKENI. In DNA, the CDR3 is TGTGCCAGCTCGCGGGACGGAGGTAGCAATCAGCCCCAGCATTTT. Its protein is CASSRDGGSNQPQHF.

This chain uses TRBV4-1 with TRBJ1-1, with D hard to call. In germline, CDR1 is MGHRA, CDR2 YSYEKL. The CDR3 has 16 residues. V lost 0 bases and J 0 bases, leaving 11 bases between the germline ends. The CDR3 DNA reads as TGCGCCAGCAGCCAAGATCGCTGGACTATGAACACTGAAGCTTTCTTT. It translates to CASSQDRWTMNTEAFF.

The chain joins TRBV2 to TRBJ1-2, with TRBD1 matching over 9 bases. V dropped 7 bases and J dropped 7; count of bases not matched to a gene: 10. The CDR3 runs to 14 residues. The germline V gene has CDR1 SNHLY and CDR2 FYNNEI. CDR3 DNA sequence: TGTGCCAGCACCTCTGGGACAGGGAGGGGTGGCTACACCTTC. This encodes CASTSGTGRGGYTF.

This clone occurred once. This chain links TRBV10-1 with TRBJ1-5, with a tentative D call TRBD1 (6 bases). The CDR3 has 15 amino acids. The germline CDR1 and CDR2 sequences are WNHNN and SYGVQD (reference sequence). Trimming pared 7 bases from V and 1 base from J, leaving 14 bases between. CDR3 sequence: CASKHPGHSNQPQHF. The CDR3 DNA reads TGCGCCAGCAAACACCCGGGACACAGCAATCAGCCCCAGCATTTT.

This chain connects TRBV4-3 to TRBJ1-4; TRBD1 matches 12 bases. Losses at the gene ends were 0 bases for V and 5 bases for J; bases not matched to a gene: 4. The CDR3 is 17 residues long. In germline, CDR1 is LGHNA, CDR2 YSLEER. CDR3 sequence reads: CASSQDGTGGSNEKLFF. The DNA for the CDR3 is TGCGCCAGCAGCCAAGATGGGACAGGGGGCTCGAATGAAAAACTGTTTTTT.

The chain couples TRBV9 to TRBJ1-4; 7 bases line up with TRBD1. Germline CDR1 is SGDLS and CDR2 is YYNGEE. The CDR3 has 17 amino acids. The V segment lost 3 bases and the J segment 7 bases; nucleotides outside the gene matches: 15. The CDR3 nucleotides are TGTGCCAGCAGCGGACAGGGAACATGGGGAAGGAGTGAAAAACTGTTTTTT. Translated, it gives CASSGQGTWGRSEKLFF.

CDR3 bases: TGTGCCAGCTCACTTTCCAGGGGGTGGACAGATACGCAGTATTTT. Translation gives CASSLSRGWTDTQYF. The V and J genes are TRBV18 and TRBJ2-3; TRBD1 aligns across 7 bases. Germline CDR1 and CDR2: KGHSH and LQKENI. The V gene end was trimmed by 4 bases and the J gene end by 3 bases; junction bases not matched to a gene: 7. The CDR3 covers 15 residues.

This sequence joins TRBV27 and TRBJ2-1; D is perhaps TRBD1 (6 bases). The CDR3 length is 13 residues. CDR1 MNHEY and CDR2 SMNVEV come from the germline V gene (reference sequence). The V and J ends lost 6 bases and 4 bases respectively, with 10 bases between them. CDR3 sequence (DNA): TGTGCCAGCAGGTCAGGACAGTACAATGAGCAGTTCTTC. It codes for CASRSGQYNEQFF.

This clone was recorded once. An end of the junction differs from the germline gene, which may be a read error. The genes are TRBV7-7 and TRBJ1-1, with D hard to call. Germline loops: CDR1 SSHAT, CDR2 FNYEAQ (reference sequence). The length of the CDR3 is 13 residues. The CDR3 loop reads CASSLAGSSVAFF. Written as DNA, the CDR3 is TGTGCTAGCAGCTTAGCCGGGTCTTCGGTAGCTTTCTTT.

The CDR3 coding sequence is TGTGCCAGCAGTTCCCCGACAGGGTCAGATACGCAGTATTTT. Translating gives CASSSPTGSDTQYF. The V and J genes are TRBV6-5 and TRBJ2-3; 7 bases agree with TRBD1. The CDR3 consists of 14 residues. The V gene's germline CDR1 is MNHEY and CDR2 SVGAGI. J was trimmed by 4 bases and V by 4 bases; bases with no gene match: 5.

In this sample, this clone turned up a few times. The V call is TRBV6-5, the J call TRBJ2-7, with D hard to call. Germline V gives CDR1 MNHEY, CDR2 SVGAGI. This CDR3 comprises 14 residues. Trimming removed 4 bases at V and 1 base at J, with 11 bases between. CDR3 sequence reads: CASSSSGVSYEQYF. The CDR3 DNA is TGTGCCAGCAGTTCCTCGGGCGTATCCTACGAGCAGTACTTC.

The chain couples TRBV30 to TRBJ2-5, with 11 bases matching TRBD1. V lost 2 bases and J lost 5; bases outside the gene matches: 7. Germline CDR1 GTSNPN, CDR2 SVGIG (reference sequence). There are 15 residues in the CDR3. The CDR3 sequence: CAWSRRTGGLETQYF. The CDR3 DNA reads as TGTGCCTGGAGTAGGCGGACAGGGGGCTTGGAGACCCAGTACTTC.

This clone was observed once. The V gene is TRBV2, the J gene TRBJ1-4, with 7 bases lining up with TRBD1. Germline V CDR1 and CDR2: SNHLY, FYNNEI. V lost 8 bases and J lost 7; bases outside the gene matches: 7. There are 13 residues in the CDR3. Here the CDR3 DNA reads TGTGCCAGCTCAAGGACAGGAGGTGAAAAACTGTTTTTT. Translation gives CASSRTGGEKLFF.

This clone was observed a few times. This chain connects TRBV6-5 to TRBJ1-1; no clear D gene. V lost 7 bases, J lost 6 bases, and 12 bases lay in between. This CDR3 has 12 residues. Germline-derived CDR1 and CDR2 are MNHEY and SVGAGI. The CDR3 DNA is TGTGCCAGCATTAAAAGTCGGGCTGAAGCTTTCTTT. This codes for CASIKSRAEAFF.

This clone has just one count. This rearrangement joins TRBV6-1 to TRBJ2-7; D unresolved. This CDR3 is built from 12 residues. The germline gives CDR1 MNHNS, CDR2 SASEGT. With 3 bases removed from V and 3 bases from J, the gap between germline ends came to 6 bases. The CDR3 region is CASSDTYYEQYF. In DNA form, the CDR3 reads TGTGCCAGCAGTGATACCTACTACGAGCAGTACTTC.

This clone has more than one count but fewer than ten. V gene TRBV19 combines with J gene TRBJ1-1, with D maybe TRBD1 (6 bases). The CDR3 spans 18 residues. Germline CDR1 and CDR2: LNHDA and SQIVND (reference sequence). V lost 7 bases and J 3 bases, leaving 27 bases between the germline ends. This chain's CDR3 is CASTRTPLRTRGDTEAFF. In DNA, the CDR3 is TGTGCCAGTACCCGTACACCTTTAAGGACCAGGGGTGACACTGAAGCTTTCTTT.

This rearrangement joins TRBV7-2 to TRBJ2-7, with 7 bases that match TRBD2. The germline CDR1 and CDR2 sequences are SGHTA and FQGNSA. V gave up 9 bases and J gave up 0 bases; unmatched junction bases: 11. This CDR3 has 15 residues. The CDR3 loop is CASYGKREFSYEQYF. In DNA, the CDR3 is TGTGCCAGTTACGGTAAGCGGGAATTCTCCTACGAGCAGTACTTC.

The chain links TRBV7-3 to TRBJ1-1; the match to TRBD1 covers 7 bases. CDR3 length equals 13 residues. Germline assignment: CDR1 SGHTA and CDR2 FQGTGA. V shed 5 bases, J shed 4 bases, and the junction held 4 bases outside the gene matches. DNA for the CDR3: TGTGCCAGCAGCGCCTCAGGGGGCACTGAAGCTTTCTTT. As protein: CASSASGGTEAFF.